This passage covers 6 T cell receptor beta chains from one sample sequenced in a study of T-cell memory formation after mild COVID-19 (dated by TCRdb to about 2021). Library construction relied on 5' RACE. Sequencing was performed on an Illumina NovaSeq 6000. Using fastp at Q25 and MiXCR, TCRdb reprocessed the public reads and kept productive beta chains. Entries are consolidated by CDR3 protein sequence, retaining the most common genes and DNA. The sample table records about 290,000 distinct CDR3 sequences; roughly 18% of these occur just once. About 23% of the sample is held by the ten biggest clonotypes. Input material: PBMCs or a T cell subset sorted from them (not recorded which). These receptors were obtained from a man aged 18 to 35 who had mild COVID-19 (a few samples of this study predate the infection). The sample titles of this study are shuffled in the database, so cell type and time point are left out; the donor was told from shared clones.

This clonotype came up a few times. The chain joins TRBV6-5 to TRBJ2-1; 9 bases agree with TRBD1. The germline CDR1 and CDR2 sequences are MNHEY and SVGAGI. The CDR3 length is 15 residues. V lost 2 bases to trimming and J lost 8 bases; unmatched junction nucleotides: 7. The CDR3 protein is CASSYEGTGTDEQFF. The CDR3 DNA follows: TGTGCCAGCAGTTACGAGGGGACAGGGACGGATGAGCAGTTCTTC.

V is TRBV2 and J is TRBJ2-2, with D hard to call. Germline CDR1 SNHLY, CDR2 FYNNEI. CDR3 length: 14 residues. V gave up 7 bases and J gave up 0 bases, with 9 bases separating them. CDR3 coding DNA: TGTGCCAGCAATTTCCTGGCGAACACCGGGGAGCTGTTTTTT. It encodes CASNFLANTGELFF.

The chain employs TRBV2 and TRBJ1-2; TRBD1 is a possible D gene (6 bases). Germline V gene lookup returns CDR1 SNHLY and CDR2 FYNNEI. V was cut by 4 bases and J by 1 base, with 10 bases left in between. The CDR3 is made up of 14 amino acids. CDR3 sequence: CASSGNRVNYGYTF. The CDR3 nucleotides are TGTGCCAGCAGTGGGAACAGGGTTAACTATGGCTACACCTTC.

This clonotype was detected ten times or more. This chain links TRBV24-1 with TRBJ1-5, with TRBD1 as a possible D gene (6 bases). CDR1 and CDR2 (germline): KGHDR, SFDVKD. The CDR3 loop spans 18 amino acids. Between the trimmed V and J ends, which lost 4 bases and 0 bases, there was a span of 18 bases. The CDR3 sequence is CATSETTGTSYSNQPQHF. In DNA, the CDR3 is TGTGCCACCAGTGAAACTACCGGGACATCTTATAGCAATCAGCCCCAGCATTTT.

The chain carries TRBV7-9 and TRBJ2-5; 10 nucleotides agree with TRBD1. J was trimmed by 6 bases and V by 5 bases; bases with no gene match: 6. The CDR3 totals 14 residues. Germline values: CDR1 SEHNR, CDR2 FQNEAQ (reference sequence). The CDR3 protein is CASSAGQGKKTQYF. In DNA form, the CDR3 reads TGTGCCAGCAGCGCGGGACAGGGGAAAAAGACCCAGTACTTC.

J is TRBJ1-1 and V is TRBV9; 8 nucleotides match TRBD1. The CDR3 spans 16 residues. Germline assignment: CDR1 SGDLS and CDR2 YYNGEE. With 0 bases clipped from V and 10 bases from J, the junction kept 14 bases outside the gene matches. CDR3 loop: CASSVVPRTGHFGAFF. The CDR3, as DNA: TGTGCCAGCAGCGTAGTTCCCCGGACAGGGCATTTCGGAGCTTTCTTT. Supplemented by reference TRBV9 and TRBJ1-1, the full variable domain reads DSGVTQTPKHLITATGQRVTLRCSPRSGDLSVYWYQQSLDQGLQFLIQYYNGEERAKGNILERFSAQQFPDLHSELNLSSLELGDSALYFCASSVVPRTGHFGAFFGQGTRLTVV.